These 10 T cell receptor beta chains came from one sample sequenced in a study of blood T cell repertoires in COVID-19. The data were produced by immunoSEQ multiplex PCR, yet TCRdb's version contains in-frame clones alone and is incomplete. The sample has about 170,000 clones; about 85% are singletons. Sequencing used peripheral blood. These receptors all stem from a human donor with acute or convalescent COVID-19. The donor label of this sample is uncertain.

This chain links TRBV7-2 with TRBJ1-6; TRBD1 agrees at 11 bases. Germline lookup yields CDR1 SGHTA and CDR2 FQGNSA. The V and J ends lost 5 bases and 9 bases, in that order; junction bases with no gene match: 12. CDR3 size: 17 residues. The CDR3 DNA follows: TGTGCCAGCAGCGCGACCAGGGACAGGGGGACCGGTTCACCCCTCCACTTT. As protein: CASSATRDRGTGSPLHF.

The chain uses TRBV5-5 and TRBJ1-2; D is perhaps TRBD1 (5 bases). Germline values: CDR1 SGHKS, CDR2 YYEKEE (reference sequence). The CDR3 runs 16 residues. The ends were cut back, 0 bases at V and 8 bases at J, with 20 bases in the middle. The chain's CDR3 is CASSLEAAGEVRGYTF. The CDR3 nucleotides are TGTGCCAGCAGCTTGGAGGCGGCGGGGGAAGTAAGGGGCTACACCTTC.

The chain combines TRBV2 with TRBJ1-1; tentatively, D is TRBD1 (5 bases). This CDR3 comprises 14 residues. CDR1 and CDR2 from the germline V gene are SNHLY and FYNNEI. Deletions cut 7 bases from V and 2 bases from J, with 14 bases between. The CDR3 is CASIPLTANTEAFF. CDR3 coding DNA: TGTGCCAGCATACCCCTGACAGCTAACACTGAAGCTTTCTTT.

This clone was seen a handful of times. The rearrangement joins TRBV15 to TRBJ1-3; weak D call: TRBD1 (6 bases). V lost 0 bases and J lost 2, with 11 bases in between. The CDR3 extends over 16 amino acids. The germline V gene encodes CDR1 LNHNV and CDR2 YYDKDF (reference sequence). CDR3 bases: TGTGCCACCAGCAGAGATCATTCAGGGGCTGGAAACACCATATATTTT. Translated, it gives CATSRDHSGAGNTIYF.

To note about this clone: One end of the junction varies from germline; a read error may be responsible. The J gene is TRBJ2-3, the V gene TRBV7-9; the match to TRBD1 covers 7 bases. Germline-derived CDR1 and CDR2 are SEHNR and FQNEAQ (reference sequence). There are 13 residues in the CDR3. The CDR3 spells CASSLHTGALRDF. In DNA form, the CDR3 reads TGTGCCAGCAGCCTCCACACAGGGGCCCTTAGGGATTTT.

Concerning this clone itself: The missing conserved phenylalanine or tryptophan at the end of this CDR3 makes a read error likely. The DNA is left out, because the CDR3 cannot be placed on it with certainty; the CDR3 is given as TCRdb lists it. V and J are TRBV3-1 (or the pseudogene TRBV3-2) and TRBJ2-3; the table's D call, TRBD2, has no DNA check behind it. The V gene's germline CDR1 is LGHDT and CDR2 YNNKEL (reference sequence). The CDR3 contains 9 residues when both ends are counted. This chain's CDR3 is CASSPPAYS.

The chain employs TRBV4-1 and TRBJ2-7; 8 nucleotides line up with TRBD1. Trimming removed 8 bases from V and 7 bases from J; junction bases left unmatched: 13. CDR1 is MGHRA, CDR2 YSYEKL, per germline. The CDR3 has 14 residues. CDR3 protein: CASSQQQGAGEQYF. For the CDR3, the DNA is TGCGCCAGCTCCCAACAGCAGGGGGCTGGGGAGCAGTACTTC.

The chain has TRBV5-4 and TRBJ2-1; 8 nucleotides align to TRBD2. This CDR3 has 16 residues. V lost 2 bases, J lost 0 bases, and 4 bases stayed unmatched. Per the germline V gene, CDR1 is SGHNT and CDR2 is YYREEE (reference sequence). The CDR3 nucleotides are TGTGCCAGCAGCTTTAAGCGGGGGAGCTCCTACAATGAGCAGTTCTTC. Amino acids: CASSFKRGSSYNEQFF.

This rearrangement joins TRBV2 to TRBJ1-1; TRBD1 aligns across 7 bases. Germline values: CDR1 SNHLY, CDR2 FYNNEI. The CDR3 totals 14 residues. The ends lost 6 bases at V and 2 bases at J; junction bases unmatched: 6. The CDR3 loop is CASSAQGVNTEAFF. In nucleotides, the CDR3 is TGTGCCAGCAGCGCGCAGGGGGTAAACACTGAAGCTTTCTTT.

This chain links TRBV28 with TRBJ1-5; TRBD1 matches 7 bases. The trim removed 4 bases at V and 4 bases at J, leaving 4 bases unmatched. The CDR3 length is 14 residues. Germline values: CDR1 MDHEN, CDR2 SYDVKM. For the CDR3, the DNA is TGTGCCAGCAGTTGGACAGGTGGGAATCAGCCCCAGCATTTT. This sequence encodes CASSWTGGNQPQHF.